The clone carrying this T cell receptor beta chain was counted at least ten times. Its antigen is still unknown. 60 Vbeta and 13 Jbeta primers were used in PCR. Sequencing used immunoSEQ multiplex PCR; TCRdb keeps in-frame clones, though not all of them. The sample holds some 65,000 clones; approximately 68% are singletons and the top ten take about 10%. This sample is drawn from a study of cytomegalovirus exposure and HLA in healthy donors. Study results and caveats: A later analysis showed HLA-associated TCR beta chains outstripping equally common others in clonal expansion. Some TCR beta chains (164 of them) were listed as cytomegalovirus-associated. Associated with HLA alleles at 0.05 false discovery rate in a later analysis were some 16,000 TCR beta sequences. Earlier results showed most TCR beta V segments being productive about 87% or about 30% of the time.

Germline V gene sequence: CDR1 SGHRS, CDR2 YFSETQ. V gave up 0 bases and J gave up 0 bases, with 15 bases separating them. This CDR3 contains 17 residues. Sequenced: PBMCs. This chain connects TRBV5-1 to TRBJ1-1; D might be TRBD1 (5 bases). The origin of this receptor is a woman in her 30s in good health and CMV-seronegative. The CDR3 DNA reads as TGCGCCAGCAGCTTGGGGGGCGCCGGAATAATGAACACTGAAGCTTTCTTT. Encoded protein: CASSLGGAGIMNTEAFF.